This TCR beta chain was observed in a study of immune cell composition in non-small cell lung cancer. Germline-derived CDR1 and CDR2 are SGHVS and FQNEAQ. The CDR3 length is 15 residues. The V and J ends lost 3 bases and 5 bases respectively, with 14 bases between them. Only in-frame clones appear in the TCRdb table, and some are missing; sequencing was by immunoSEQ multiplex PCR. The sample includes approximately 2,000 clones, 82% seen only once; the top ten take approximately 10%. Sample: lung tumor tissue. The chain joins TRBV7-8 to TRBJ2-1; D might be TRBD2 (7 bases). The sequence came from a human donor with non-small cell lung cancer. This chain's CDR3 is CASSLGGRTDNEQFF. The CDR3 DNA sequence: TGTGCCAGCAGCTTGGGGGGGCGAACCGACAATGAGCAGTTCTTC.